These 21 T cell receptor beta chains were sequenced from one sample in a study of T cells expressing NK-cell markers. TCRdb re-called the 5' RACE reads; one entry per CDR3 protein, DNA not given. The table lists roughly 300,000 distinct CDR3 sequences. Specimen: blood T cells: a sorted CD56 or NKG2C T cell subset, CD4+ or CD8+ T cells, or bulk PBMC T cells (not recorded which). All receptors come from a woman between 18 and 69 years old in good health.

The rearrangement links TRBV7-3 to TRBJ1-1; TCRdb outputs TRBD1, but without DNA this stays unchecked. Germline CDR1 reads SGHTA; CDR2 reads FQGTGA. The CDR3 loop spans 14 amino acids. The CDR3 loop is CASSNHGTHTEAFF.

The V and J genes are TRBV6-5 and TRBJ2-1. The CDR3 loop spans 13 amino acids. Germline CDR1 MNHEY, CDR2 SVGAGI. This CDR3 reads CASSYPPYNEQFF.

Measured by frequency, this clonotype is medium-sized. This chain joins TRBV29-1 and TRBJ2-7. Germline V CDR1 and CDR2: SQVTM, ANQGSEA. The CDR3 runs 13 residues. The CDR3: CSVRRGNSYEQYF.

The V and J genes are TRBV3-1 and TRBJ2-3; TCRdb's D gene call, TRBD2, goes unchecked for lack of DNA. Germline CDR1 reads LGHDT; CDR2 reads YNNKEL (reference sequence). The CDR3 extends over 14 amino acids. The CDR3 loop reads CASRPTSGGDTQYF.

The chain uses TRBV29-1 and TRBJ2-5; TCRdb gives TRBD2 as the D gene, but with no DNA this cannot be confirmed. This CDR3 is built from 13 residues. Per germline, CDR1 SQVTM and CDR2 ANQGSEA. CDR3 amino acids: CSVVGGVGETQYF.

The chain couples TRBV14 to TRBJ2-5. The CDR3 consists of 12 residues. Germline loops: CDR1 SGHDN, CDR2 FVKESK. This chain's CDR3 is CASSQFPETQYF.

This chain joins TRBV12-3 or TRBV12-4 and TRBJ2-5; the TRBD1 assignment by TCRdb is unverifiable without DNA. The CDR3 sequence is 15 residues long. This CDR3 is CASSHGTLYQETQYF.

The J gene is TRBJ2-1, the V gene TRBV29-1; TCRdb outputs TRBD1, but without DNA this stays unchecked. The CDR3 is 14 amino acids. Germline CDR1 and CDR2: SQVTM and ANQGSEA. This CDR3 reads CSVGPRGGYNEQFF.

This chain uses TRBV28 with TRBJ2-3. Per germline, CDR1 MDHEN and CDR2 SYDVKM. This CDR3 region has 12 residues. The CDR3 sequence is CASCPEADTQYF. Using reference TRBV28 and TRBJ2-3 for the parts outside the CDR3, the full variable domain is DVKVTQSSRYLVKRTGEKVFLECVQDMDHENMFWYRQDPGLGLRLIYFSYDVKMKEKGDIPEGYSVSREKKERFSLILESASTNQTSMYLCASCPEADTQYFGPGTRLTVL.

The chain uses TRBV9 and TRBJ1-1; checking the TCRdb D call of TRBD1 is not possible without DNA. This CDR3 contains 11 residues. CDR1 is SGDLS, CDR2 YYNGEE, per germline. The CDR3 sequence: CATGTNTEAFF.

The chain employs TRBV6-5 and TRBJ2-2; TCRdb proposes TRBD1, but this gene call is untestable without DNA. Germline CDR1 MNHEY, CDR2 SVGAGI. The CDR3 runs to 17 residues. CDR3 region: CASSFDRVVLNTGELFF.

The V gene is TRBV4-2, the J gene TRBJ2-1. The CDR3 loop spans 16 amino acids. Looked up from germline, CDR1 is LGHNA and CDR2 is YNFKEQ. The CDR3 sequence: CASSQDILLSYNEQFF.

V usage is TRBV4-2 and J usage is TRBJ1-2; absent DNA, TCRdb's TRBD1 call cannot be checked. The germline CDR1 and CDR2 sequences are LGHNA and YNFKEQ. The CDR3 covers 19 residues. CDR3 sequence: CASSGGGTGIFSANYGYTF.

J is TRBJ2-3 and V is TRBV20-1; checking the TCRdb D call of TRBD2 is not possible without DNA. Germline V CDR1 and CDR2: DFQATT, SNEGSKA (reference sequence). The CDR3 covers 16 residues. The CDR3 is CSASPWTSGRTDTQYF.

The chain couples TRBV10-3 to TRBJ1-2; absent DNA, TCRdb's TRBD1 call cannot be checked. The germline gives CDR1 ENHRY, CDR2 SYGVKD. This CDR3 is built from 12 residues. This chain's CDR3 is CAISSTGYGYTF.

V and J are TRBV10-3 and TRBJ2-5; checking the TCRdb D call of TRBD1 is not possible without DNA. The CDR3 is 14 amino acids. CDR1 ENHRY and CDR2 SYGVKD come from the germline V gene. The CDR3 sequence: CAISAGTGQETQYF.

The rearrangement links TRBV5-6 to TRBJ2-5; TCRdb's D gene call, TRBD1, goes unchecked for lack of DNA. This CDR3 has 15 residues. Germline CDR1 is SGHDT and CDR2 is YYEEEE. The CDR3 protein is CASSLKPGQEETQYF.

V gene TRBV20-1 combines with J gene TRBJ1-5; there is no DNA to check the TCRdb D call of TRBD1. The V gene's germline CDR1 is DFQATT and CDR2 SNEGSKA (reference sequence). The CDR3 covers 15 residues. This CDR3 is CSATYRGVSNQPQHF.

This chain uses TRBV6-2 or TRBV6-3 with TRBJ2-1. The V gene's germline CDR1 is MNHEY and CDR2 SVGEGT. This CDR3 is built from 16 residues. The CDR3 loop is CASSDPTGGAYNEQFF.

The J gene is TRBJ1-1, the V gene TRBV7-2. Germline CDR1 reads SGHTA; CDR2 reads FQGNSA. CDR3 size: 13 residues. The CDR3 reads CASSLGYGNEAFF.

The V call is TRBV27, the J call TRBJ2-2; TCRdb's assignment of TRBD2 cannot be checked, as there is no DNA. The CDR3 sequence is 15 residues long. CDR1 and CDR2 (germline): MNHEY, SMNVEV (reference sequence). This CDR3 reads CASSSPGRHTGELFF.